The 12 T cell receptor beta chains below were found in one sample sequenced in a study of low-dose radiotherapy and immunotherapy resistance in tumors. PCR amplification of the TCRs was performed with Phusion for 20 PCR cycles, and it relied on a constant-region primer together with a V-primer adapter. Each CDR3 protein gets one entry after TCRdb re-called the reads with MiXCR. The sample carries some 52,000 distinct CDR3 sequences, around 35% recorded once. The time point was: after trial treatment. As to treatment: LDRT plus nivolumab, ipilimumab, low-dose cyclophosphamide and aspirin (RACIN trial). Sequenced here: PBMCs, sampled after low-dose radiotherapy plus immunotherapy. The receptors derive from a male donor with rectosigmoid adenocarcinoma.

Remarks on this clonotype: The junction departs from germline at one end; a sequencing error may be responsible. The gene calls are TRBV6-1 and TRBJ1-1; D not certain. This CDR3 has 14 residues. The germline V gene encodes CDR1 MNHNS and CDR2 SASEGT. In nucleotides, the CDR3 is TGCGCCAGCAGCGACGGGTCTAAGGGCACTGAAGCTTTCTTT. Encoded protein: CASSDGSKGTEAFF.

V is TRBV7-2 and J is TRBJ1-6; D gene uncertain. Germline V CDR1 and CDR2: SGHTA, FQGNSA. Deletions cut 3 bases from V and 13 bases from J, with 13 bases between. CDR3 length: 13 amino acids. For the CDR3, the DNA is TGTGCCAGCAGCTTTGTGGGCGGCCAGCCCCTCCACTTT. As protein: CASSFVGGQPLHF.

This clonotype was seen many times. This sequence joins TRBV28 and TRBJ1-1; D is uncertain. The CDR3 runs to 13 residues. V was clipped by 5 bases and J by 1 base, with 8 bases between them. Germline V CDR1 and CDR2: MDHEN, SYDVKM. The CDR3 region has the DNA TGTGCCAGCAGTGACCCAGGGAACACTGAAGCTTTCTTT. This encodes CASSDPGNTEAFF.

V usage is TRBV7-8 and J usage is TRBJ2-7; possibly TRBD2 for D (5 bases). The CDR3 consists of 15 residues. The germline CDR1 and CDR2 sequences are SGHVS and FQNEAQ. V gave up 5 bases and J gave up 5 bases, with 19 bases separating them. Written as DNA, the CDR3 is TGTGCCAGCAGCCTTGAACGGACTCTCGGCGACGAGCAGTACTTC. Protein: CASSLERTLGDEQYF. The whole variable domain, filled in from reference TRBV7-8 and TRBJ2-7, reads GAGVSQSPRYKVAKRGQDVALRCDPISGHVSLFWYQQALGQGPEFLTYFQNEAQLDKSGLPSDRFFAERPEGSVSTLKIQRTQQEDSAVYLCASSLERTLGDEQYFGPGTRLTVT.

The V call is TRBV6-2 or TRBV6-3, the J call TRBJ2-3; the D gene is possibly TRBD1 (5 bases). Between the trimmed V and J ends, which lost 4 bases and 3 bases, there was a span of 14 bases. In germline, CDR1 is MNHEY, CDR2 SVGEGT. The CDR3 length is 15 residues. CDR3 bases: TGTGCCAGCAGTTCAAGGCTTTCAGGGACAGATACGCAGTATTTT. It translates to CASSSRLSGTDTQYF.

CDR3 sequence reads: CASSRGVVNSPLHF. As DNA, the CDR3 is TGCGCCAGCAGCCGCGGGGTCGTTAATTCACCCCTCCACTTT. V usage is TRBV5-1 and J usage is TRBJ1-6; D unresolved. Trimming took 4 bases from V and 6 from J, leaving 11 bases between them. This CDR3 spans 14 amino acids. Germline lookup yields CDR1 SGHRS and CDR2 YFSETQ.

The chain links TRBV28 to TRBJ1-2; TRBD1 matches at 7 bases. V was clipped by 3 bases and J by 8 bases; unmatched bases: 9. Germline V lookup: CDR1 MDHEN, CDR2 SYDVKM. This CDR3 has 14 residues. The CDR3 coding sequence is TGTGCCAGCAGTTTTTCCGACAGGGTCCTCGGCTACACCTTC. Protein sequence: CASSFSDRVLGYTF.

This clonotype was observed a few times. V is TRBV11-2 and J is TRBJ2-1; 9 bases map to TRBD2. The germline CDR1 and CDR2 sequences are SGHAT and FQNNGV. CDR3 size: 16 residues. Trimming at V came to 3 bases and at J to 9 bases, leaving 12 bases not matched to a gene. The CDR3 bases are TGTGCCAGCAGCTTCTCTCCTGGCGGGGGGGTGCGTGAGCAGTTCTTC. Protein: CASSFSPGGGVREQFF.

This clonotype was seen repeatedly, ten times or more. The chain has TRBV6-2 or TRBV6-3 and TRBJ1-1; D call uncertain. The CDR3 runs to 16 residues. Germline V gene lookup returns CDR1 MNHEY and CDR2 SVGEGT. V lost 5 bases and J 1 base, leaving 17 bases between the germline ends. The CDR3 sequence is CASSPYNLTTNTEAFF. In DNA form, the CDR3 reads TGTGCCAGCAGTCCGTACAACTTGACAACGAACACTGAAGCTTTCTTT.

In its sample, this clonotype ranks as medium-sized. This chain uses TRBV26 with TRBJ2-1; the tabulated D call, TRBD1, remains unverified against the DNA. TRBV26 is classified as a pseudogene. The CDR3 sequence is 15 residues long. The CDR3 DNA is TGTGCCAGCAAGGCCGGGACCAGCTCCTACAATGAGCAGTTCTTC. This translates into CASKAGTSSYNEQFF.

The sample holds many counts of this clonotype. This chain connects TRBV28 to TRBJ2-6; the D is unclear. Trimming took off 2 bases at V and 0 bases at J, with 8 bases between the two ends. CDR1 is MDHEN and CDR2 is SYDVKM in the germline V gene. The length of the CDR3 is 16 residues. The CDR3, as DNA: TGTGCCAGCAGTTTAGTCAGGCCCTCTGGGGCCAACGTCCTGACTTTC. Its protein is CASSLVRPSGANVLTF.

The V gene is TRBV4-2, the J gene TRBJ1-3; 7 bases map to TRBD1. Per germline, CDR1 LGHNA and CDR2 YNFKEQ. Losses at the gene ends were 5 bases for V and 0 bases for J; bases not matched to a gene: 4. CDR3 size: 15 residues. CDR3 region: CASSAYRGSGNTIYF. As DNA, the CDR3 is TGTGCCAGCAGCGCCTACAGGGGCTCTGGAAACACCATATATTTT.